This T cell receptor (beta chain) was profiled in a study of blood T cell repertoires in COVID-19. In the study overall: The United States, Italy and Spain supplied acute and convalescent COVID-19 samples. From T cells, B-cell-depleted T cells, or PBMCs came the material, which was cDNA or gDNA.

Original processing methods: Nucleated cell counts were estimated from reference gene primer amplification. Measured with immunoSEQ multiplex PCR; TCRdb has only the in-frame clones, and not every one. Clone size and V and J calls were adopted from that table, with D and trimming inferred from the DNA. The repertoire includes about 170,000 clones, 87% of them detected once, and 3.5% to 4.5% sits in the top ten. CDR1 is MDHEN, CDR2 SYDVKM, per germline. This CDR3 region has 14 residues. V lost 3 bases and J 2 bases, leaving 8 bases between the germline ends. Sequenced material: peripheral blood. The chain couples TRBV28 to TRBJ2-1; the D gene is possibly TRBD1 (5 bases). The clonotype originates from a man between 18 and 35 years old with active or convalescent COVID-19. Written as DNA, the CDR3 is TGTGCCAGCAGTTTGAGGACAACCTACAATGAGCAGTTCTTC. Amino acid sequence: CASSLRTTYNEQFF. Variable domain in full (rest from reference TRBV28 and TRBJ2-1): DVKVTQSSRYLVKRTGEKVFLECVQDMDHENMFWYRQDPGLGLRLIYFSYDVKMKEKGDIPEGYSVSREKKERFSLILESASTNQTSMYLCASSLRTTYNEQFFGPGTRLTVL.